Below, 22 T cell receptor beta chains from the same sample are listed, as sequenced in a study of T cell repertoires in cytomegalovirus infection. Their target antigens are unknown. TCRdb processed the reads anew with MiXCR; each CDR3 protein has one entry. The sample shows 380,000 or so distinct CDR3 sequences, nearly 35% of them seen only once. Sequencing used cultured PBMCs, obtained from culture after CMV antigen stimulation. The source of these receptors is a human donor in good health (CMV status not recorded). Some clones in this sample may be carry-over from other donors' samples.

The chain is built from TRBV10-3 and TRBJ1-4; 9 bases agree with TRBD1. The J segment lost 7 bases and the V segment lost 5 bases, leaving 5 bases of the junction unmatched. Germline CDR1 reads ENHRY; CDR2 reads SYGVKD. The CDR3 has 14 amino acids. This chain's CDR3 is CAISPGQGVEKLFF. DNA of the CDR3: TGTGCCATCAGTCCGGGACAGGGCGTTGAAAAACTGTTTTTT.

V is TRBV18 and J is TRBJ1-4; D gene ambiguous. The CDR3 is 13 residues long. Between the trimmed V and J ends, which lost 2 bases and 4 bases, there was a span of 5 bases. CDR1 KGHSH and CDR2 LQKENI come from the germline V gene. The CDR3 loop is CASSPAVNEKLFF. The CDR3, as DNA: TGTGCCAGCTCACCAGCCGTTAATGAAAAACTGTTTTTT. The complete variable domain, with remaining parts taken from reference TRBV18 and TRBJ1-4, reads NAGVMQNPRHLVRRRGQEARLRCSPMKGHSHVYWYRQLPEEGLKFMVYLQKENIIDESGMPKERFSAEFPKEGPSILRIQQVVRGDSAAYFCASSPAVNEKLFFGSGTQLSVL.

The V and J genes are TRBV24-1 and TRBJ2-3, with 8 bases lining up with TRBD2. Germline lookup yields CDR1 KGHDR and CDR2 SFDVKD. V gave up 10 bases and J gave up 3 bases; unmatched junction bases: 11. The CDR3 is 15 residues long. The CDR3 here is CATSSQRERTDTQYF. DNA for the CDR3: TGTGCCACGAGTTCACAGCGGGAGAGGACAGATACGCAGTATTTT.

Ten or more counts support this clonotype. This CDR3 reads CASSFGVNSYEQYF. Here the CDR3 DNA reads TGTGCCAGCAGCTTCGGCGTAAACTCCTACGAGCAGTACTTC. This chain uses TRBV7-2 with TRBJ2-7; D call uncertain. V lost 3 bases to trimming and J lost 0 bases, with 9 bases between them. The CDR3 loop spans 14 amino acids. Per germline, CDR1 SGHTA and CDR2 FQGNSA.

This clonotype has more than one count but fewer than ten. CDR3 DNA sequence: TGTGCCAGCAGTAGAGAAGGTGGGGCGAATCAGCCCCAGCATTTT. It yields the protein CASSREGGANQPQHF. V and J are TRBV6-1 and TRBJ1-5; D might be TRBD1 (5 bases). V lost 5 bases to trimming and J lost 4 bases, with 15 bases between them. Germline CDR1 and CDR2: MNHNS and SASEGT. This CDR3 spans 15 amino acids.

This sequence joins TRBV28 and TRBJ1-4; no reliable D call. There are 13 residues in the CDR3. The V and J ends lost 2 bases and 5 bases respectively, with 6 bases between them. Per the germline V gene, CDR1 is MDHEN and CDR2 is SYDVKM. CDR3 region: CASSLRVNEKLFF. The CDR3 DNA reads as TGTGCCAGCAGTTTACGGGTCAATGAAAAACTGTTTTTT.

This clonotype was seen ten or more times. The V call is TRBV7-2, the J call TRBJ2-6; D ambiguous. Trimming removed 0 bases at V and 0 bases at J, with 12 bases between. The CDR3 sequence is 18 residues long. Germline V CDR1 and CDR2: SGHTA, FQGNSA. The CDR3 here is CASSLAFTLSSGANVLTF. The CDR3 nucleotides are TGTGCCAGCAGCTTAGCCTTTACCCTTAGCTCTGGGGCCAACGTCCTGACTTTC. Drawing the rest from reference TRBV7-2 and TRBJ2-6, the complete variable domain is GAGVSQSPSNKVTEKGKDVELRCDPISGHTALYWYRQSLGQGLEFLIYFQGNSAPDKSGLPSDRFSAERTGGSVSTLTIQRTQQEDSAVYLCASSLAFTLSSGANVLTFGAGSRLTVL.

In its sample, this clonotype was seen a few times. The CDR3 is CASSLHRVAAANTIYF. The CDR3 nucleotides read TGTGCCAGCAGCCTGCACCGGGTCGCCGCCGCAAACACCATATATTTT. The chain joins TRBV7-2 to TRBJ1-3; D is unresolved. V lost 5 bases, J lost 6 bases, and 20 bases lay in between. The CDR3 spans 16 residues. Looked up from germline, CDR1 is SGHTA and CDR2 is FQGNSA. The complete variable domain, with remaining parts taken from reference TRBV7-2 and TRBJ1-3, reads GAGVSQSPSNKVTEKGKDVELRCDPISGHTALYWYRQSLGQGLEFLIYFQGNSAPDKSGLPSDRFSAERTGGSVSTLTIQRTQQEDSAVYLCASSLHRVAAANTIYFGEGSWLTVV.

This clonotype has only a few counts. The gene calls are TRBV30 and TRBJ1-1; D remains unclear. The V gene's germline CDR1 is GTSNPN and CDR2 SVGIG (reference sequence). This CDR3 has 13 residues. Trimming took off 0 bases at V and 4 bases at J, with 9 bases between the two ends. The CDR3 sequence is CAWSVSVGTEAFF. The CDR3 coding sequence is TGTGCCTGGAGTGTTTCGGTAGGCACTGAAGCTTTCTTT.

The J gene is TRBJ2-2, the V gene TRBV19; weak D call: TRBD1 (6 bases). The V gene lost 8 bases and the J gene lost 7 bases, with 11 bases spanning the gap. Germline V gives CDR1 LNHDA, CDR2 SQIVND (reference sequence). The CDR3 is 12 residues long. DNA of the CDR3: TGTGCCAGTGAGCAGGGGTTCGGGGAGCTGTTTTTT. Protein product: CASEQGFGELFF.

This clonotype was detected only a few times. In DNA form, the CDR3 reads TGTGCCAGCAGTCCACTTATGGAGAACACTGAAGCTTTCTTT. This gives the protein CASSPLMENTEAFF. J is TRBJ1-1 and V is TRBV6-5; D is unclear. Between the trimmed V and J ends, which lost 5 bases and 1 base, there was a span of 11 bases. Per the germline V gene, CDR1 is MNHEY and CDR2 is SVGAGI. The CDR3 runs to 14 residues.

This clonotype was found a few times. At one of its ends the junction is not consistent with the germline gene, which may arise from a read error. The rearrangement links TRBV7-8 to TRBJ2-1, with D possibly called TRBD1 or TRBD2 (6 bases each). This CDR3 is built from 16 residues. Per germline, CDR1 SGHVS and CDR2 FQNEAQ. The CDR3, as DNA: TGTGCCAGCAGCTTCACCCGGGGGCTTGATAGCCAATCCCTTCCATTC. Amino acid sequence: CASSFTRGLDSQSLPF.

In this sample, this clonotype turned up many times. This CDR3 reads CASSSGRTGADTQYF. Here the CDR3 DNA reads TGTGCCAGCAGTAGCGGGAGAACCGGCGCAGATACGCAGTATTTT. The chain links TRBV6-2 or TRBV6-3 to TRBJ2-3; 8 nucleotides align to TRBD2. The trim removed 5 bases at V and 4 bases at J, leaving 8 bases unmatched. In germline, CDR1 is MNHEY, CDR2 SVGEGT. The CDR3 is made up of 15 amino acids.

V gene TRBV20-1 combines with J gene TRBJ2-5; 11 nucleotides agree with TRBD2. In germline, CDR1 is DFQATT, CDR2 SNEGSKA (reference sequence). V lost 5 bases, J lost 4 bases, and 9 bases stayed unmatched. The CDR3 is made up of 15 amino acids. The CDR3 nucleotides read TGCAGTGCTGACCAACTAGCGGGAGCCGGAGAGACCCAGTACTTC. This gives the protein CSADQLAGAGETQYF.

The chain joins TRBV19 to TRBJ1-5; D call uncertain. Trimming cost V 5 bases and J 1 base, with 12 bases left between them. The CDR3 is 15 residues long. The germline V gene has CDR1 LNHDA and CDR2 SQIVND (reference sequence). Here the CDR3 DNA reads TGTGCCAGTAGTGCGGGAGCATGGAGCAATCAGCCCCAGCATTTT. This translates into CASSAGAWSNQPQHF.

The sample holds many counts of this clonotype. The chain combines TRBV7-2 with TRBJ2-7; a possible D gene is TRBD1 (7 bases). The V gene lost 1 base and the J gene lost 1 base, with 14 bases spanning the gap. Germline loops: CDR1 SGHTA, CDR2 FQGNSA. The length of the CDR3 is 16 residues. The CDR3 DNA is TGTGCCAGCAGCTTAGGCGGCGGGACAGCTTCCTACGAGCAGTACTTC. Its protein product is CASSLGGGTASYEQYF.

This clonotype was counted many times. The rearrangement joins TRBV24-1 to TRBJ1-2; D unresolved. The V gene's germline CDR1 is KGHDR and CDR2 SFDVKD. Trimming took 7 bases from V and 7 from J, leaving 15 bases between them. The CDR3 sequence is 13 residues long. The CDR3 spells CATRYRRVSGYTF. CDR3 bases: TGTGCCACCAGATACAGACGGGTCTCTGGCTACACCTTC.

The rearrangement links TRBV27 to TRBJ1-1; no reliable D call. This CDR3 contains 14 residues. With 2 bases removed from V and 3 bases from J, the gap between germline ends came to 10 bases. The germline V gene has CDR1 MNHEY and CDR2 SMNVEV (reference sequence). The CDR3 DNA reads as TGTGCCAGCAGTTTACAGGCTACCCACACTGAAGCTTTCTTT. This encodes CASSLQATHTEAFF.

The chain's CDR3 is CASRAGTSVQETQYF. CDR3 sequence (DNA): TGTGCCAGCAGAGCCGGGACTAGCGTTCAAGAGACCCAGTACTTC. J is TRBJ2-5 and V is TRBV11-2, with 10 bases that match TRBD2. The CDR3 is 15 residues long. Germline V gene sequence: CDR1 SGHAT, CDR2 FQNNGV. The V and J ends lost 6 bases and 2 bases, in that order; junction bases with no gene match: 6.

J is TRBJ1-3 and V is TRBV28; TRBD1 agrees at 8 bases. The CDR3 length is 16 residues. Germline lookup yields CDR1 MDHEN and CDR2 SYDVKM. Trimming cost V 3 bases and J 3 bases; bases outside gene matches: 7. The CDR3 reads CASSLETGQDGNTIYF. CDR3 nucleotides: TGTGCCAGCAGTTTGGAAACGGGACAGGATGGAAACACCATATATTTT.

In this sample, this clonotype turned up many times. The V and J genes are TRBV10-3 and TRBJ2-1, with 12 bases fitting TRBD2. V dropped 10 bases and J dropped 8; count of bases not matched to a gene: 15. The V gene's germline CDR1 is ENHRY and CDR2 SYGVKD. The CDR3 has 16 residues. The CDR3 DNA follows: TGTGCCAGTACAAAAAGACTAGCGGGAGAAGGCGATGAGCAGTTCTTC. Protein sequence: CASTKRLAGEGDEQFF.

V and J are TRBV18 and TRBJ2-1; no clear D gene. CDR1 is KGHSH and CDR2 is LQKENI in the germline V gene. This CDR3 comprises 12 residues. V lost 5 bases and J 10 bases, leaving 12 bases between the germline ends. In nucleotides, the CDR3 is TGTGCCAGCTCATCGACCCCTCGCGAGCAGTTCTTC. It yields the protein CASSSTPREQFF.